This T cell receptor (beta chain) was recovered during a study of cytomegalovirus exposure and HLA in healthy donors. General study findings and limits: Reportedly, TCR beta sequences accurately predicted HLA-A and HLA-B alleles in most subjects. Most TCR sequences were rare, but some public TCRs occurred in many donors.

Notes on this clone: What it binds is not known.

Germline V gene sequence: CDR1 LNHNV, CDR2 YYDKDF (reference sequence). The CDR3 is made up of 12 amino acids. V was clipped by 3 bases and J by 2 bases, with 3 bases between them. Donors had nominal health at sampling but likely had unrecorded immune exposures. PCR used 60 Vbeta primers and 13 Jbeta primers. Method: immunoSEQ multiplex PCR; TCRdb's copy keeps in-frame clones and lacks some. Of 100,000 to 150,000 clones listed, about 62% are singletons. The sequenced sample consisted of PBMCs. This TCR was sampled from a woman aged 40-49 years in good health and CMV-seropositive. The V call is TRBV15, the J call TRBJ2-3; D is ambiguous. The chain's CDR3 is CATSRATDTQYF. As DNA, the CDR3 is TGTGCCACCAGCAGGGCCACAGATACGCAGTATTTT.